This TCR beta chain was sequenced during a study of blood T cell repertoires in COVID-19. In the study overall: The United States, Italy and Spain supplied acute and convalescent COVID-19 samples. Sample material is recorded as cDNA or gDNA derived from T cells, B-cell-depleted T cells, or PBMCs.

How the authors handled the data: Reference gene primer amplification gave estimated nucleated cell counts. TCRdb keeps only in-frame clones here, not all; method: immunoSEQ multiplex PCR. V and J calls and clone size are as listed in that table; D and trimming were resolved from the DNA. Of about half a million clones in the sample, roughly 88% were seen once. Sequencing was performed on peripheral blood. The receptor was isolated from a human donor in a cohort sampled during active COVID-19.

This chain's CDR3 is CASSTGTGGRQPQHF. In nucleotides, the CDR3 is TGTGCCAGCAGTACAGGGACAGGGGGCCGTCAGCCCCAGCATTTT. The chain has TRBV28 and TRBJ1-5, with TRBD1 matching 12 bases. CDR1 is MDHEN and CDR2 is SYDVKM in the germline V gene. The CDR3 loop spans 15 amino acids. The V segment lost 5 bases and the J segment 6 bases; nucleotides outside the gene matches: 5.